Below, one T cell receptor (beta chain) is given with its context. The specificity of this receptor is unknown. It has no much larger one-base neighbor in the sample; base qualities were not kept. Viable CD3+CD4+ or CD3+CD8+ cells that were CCR7+CD45RA+CD45RO-CD95-CD27+CD28+ were defined as naive T cells. On the day of marrow donation, related bone marrow donors gave peripheral blood samples. Peripheral blood and bone marrow mononuclear cells were isolated by Ficoll-Hypaque density centrifugation and cryopreserved. FACS on a FACSAria II was used to sort CD4+ and CD8+ T cells, including the naive and memory subsets. The data stem from a study of T cells after posttransplantation cyclophosphamide (dated by TCRdb to the mid-2010s). Background for the entire study: Using TRB sequencing, the study followed how the T cell repertoire reconstituted after myeloablative bone marrow transplantation in which posttransplantation cyclophosphamide served as GVHD prophylaxis. Samples from roughly 35 PTCy-treated patients, along with samples from around 16 of their related bone marrow donors, underwent antigen receptor sequencing. TRA and TRB clonality were tightly correlated in several samples, so subsequent TCR analyses focused on TRB only. Up to roughly 3 additional blood samples from 2 to 5.2 years after transplant were also TRB-sequenced in 3 patients, as was pretransplant blood from 4 patients. Blood from every one of the approximately 33 PTCy patients who had 1-year posttransplant specimens underwent TRB sequencing. Public TRB sequences were checked against a database of over 3,500 sequences associated with responses to pathogens, tumor antigens, self-antigens and alloantigens.

TRB sequencing was run on genomic DNA with either the immunoSEQ assay at survey resolution or the hsTCRB kit. Concerning the study's data processing: The immunoSEQ software handled initial read processing, and the LymphoSeq R package was used for repertoire analyses. Clonality was calculated as 1 minus normalized Shannon entropy, and the Gini coefficient was also calculated for each TRB dataset. Phenotypes of unsorted samples were inferred by mapping TRB sequences from sorted subsets of the recipient or donor onto the same recipient's unsorted samples. The source is immuneACCESS, and TCRdb retained only in-frame sequences with V and J called. Part of the clones is not carried over; for the studies checked, unresolved V genes explain less than half of this, and the remainder is unexplained. V and J calls and clone size are those listed in that table; D and trimming were worked out from the DNA. The sample yields roughly 30,000 clones; 90% to 95% were counted once. The ten largest make up approximately 0.1% of the sample.

The CDR3 goes from the cysteine to the phenylalanine over 16 residues. Only the CDR3 DNA stays, 48 bases, in frame from base 1. From a lookup of the germline V gene, CDR1 and CDR2 are MNHEY and SVGAGI. The V and J ends are trimmed by 2 bases and 7 bases, leaving 18 bases between them. What the research found in general, with its limitations: Across fewer than 55 patients, TRB clonality was highly associated with recipient CMV seropositivity and CMV reactivation, and PTCy diversity was similar to diversity in CNI/methotrexate controls. Donor-recipient similarity was low at 1-2 months but increased during the first year, and donor CD8+ memory clones often dominated later blood repertoires. The TRB repertoires of T cells infiltrating skin or the GI tract showed only limited overlap with the TRB repertoires found in blood.

Sequencing was done on a sample of naive CD4+ T cells sorted from blood. The origin of this receptor is a man between 25 and 39 years old in good health and a related stem cell transplant donor. Rearrangement joined TRBV6-5 to TRBJ1-5; no D gene call is confident. CDR3 region: CASSYPGNVAGQPQHF. The DNA is as follows: TGTGCCAGCAGTTACCCCGGAAATGTGGCAGGACAGCCCCAGCATTTT.